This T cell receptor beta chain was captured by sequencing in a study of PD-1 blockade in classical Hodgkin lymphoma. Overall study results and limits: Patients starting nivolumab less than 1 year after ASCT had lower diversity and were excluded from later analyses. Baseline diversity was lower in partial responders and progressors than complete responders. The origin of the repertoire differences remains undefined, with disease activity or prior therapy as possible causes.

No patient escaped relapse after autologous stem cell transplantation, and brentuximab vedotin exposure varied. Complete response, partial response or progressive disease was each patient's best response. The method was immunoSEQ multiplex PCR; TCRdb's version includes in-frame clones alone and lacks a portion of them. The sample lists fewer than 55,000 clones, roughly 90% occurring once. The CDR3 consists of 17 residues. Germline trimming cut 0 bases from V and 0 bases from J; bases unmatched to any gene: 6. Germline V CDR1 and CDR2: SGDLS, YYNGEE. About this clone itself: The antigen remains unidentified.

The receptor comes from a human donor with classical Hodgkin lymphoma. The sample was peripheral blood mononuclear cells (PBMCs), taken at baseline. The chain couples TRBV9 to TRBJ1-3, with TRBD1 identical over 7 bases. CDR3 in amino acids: CASSVVAGGLSGNTIYF. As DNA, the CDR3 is TGTGCCAGCAGCGTAGTCGCAGGGGGTCTCTCTGGAAACACCATATATTTT.